Detailed here is one T cell receptor beta chain. Its specific antigen is unknown. Base quality data are lacking; no much larger clone is found one base away. This entry belongs to a study of blood T cells in healthy people across ages (dated by TCRdb to about 2015). About the study as a whole: In model experiments, template switching captured roughly one uniquely barcoded TCR beta cDNA molecule for every two T cells. Using the same blood draw, the study looked at two additional independent replicas of 1 million unique cDNA reads for two donors, one aged 18 to 30 and the other aged 80 or older. Age-related changes in TCR beta repertoire diversity were measured in the study by deep sequencing normalized with unique cDNA molecular identifiers. Donors were grouped into four age groups: young (average roughly 17 years), middle-aged (about 40), aged (around 62) and long-lived (around 82). Donors of different ages were randomly distributed across sequencing lanes to avoid experimental bias. Results the study describes overall, beyond this receptor: Estimates of total diversity from one million sequenced T cells were regarded as lower bounds and underestimates. A strong correlation was found between observed TCR beta diversity and the percentage of naive T cells measured by flow cytometry. Because the CMV infection status of the donors was unknown, age-related changes in expanded clonotypes may potentially have been confounded. Compared with the aged group, the long-lived group had more naive CD4+ T cells, fewer expanded clones and increased TCR diversity, suggesting age selection. Because profiling used bulk unsorted PBMCs, naive and antigen-experienced compartments could not be compared conclusively. As age increased, observed TCR beta diversity per million T cells dropped in a roughly linear way, and a significant reduction was already evident by age approximately 40.

The CDR3, from cysteine to phenylalanine, totals 13 residues. Just CDR3 DNA is preserved here, 39 bases in frame from base 1. The germline V gene (reference sequence) gives CDR1 as DFQATT and CDR2 as SNEGSKA. The junction shows trimming of 3 bases on V and 6 bases on J, and the gene matches do not reach 4 bases of it. Library creation used 5' RACE. Sequenced using an Illumina HiSeq 2500. The second PCR ran for roughly 7 to 12 cycles and used a J-beta primer mix along with a sample-barcoded 5' primer. A template-switch 5' adaptor carrying 12 random nucleotides introduced a unique molecular identifier onto each TCR beta cDNA molecule. Each sample yielded at least 2.5 million CDR3-containing paired-end reads. First-strand cDNA was synthesized from all RNA with the Mint cDNA synthesis kit, primed by a TRBC-specific oligonucleotide. All cDNA was treated with uracil-DNA glycosylase and then went through a first 18-cycle PCR with the universal primers M1SS and BC2_uni_R. For the original study's pipeline: Each sample was normalized by randomly selecting 1 million high-quality reads, each carrying a distinct molecular identifier. Instead of being binned into consensus sequences, reads that shared molecular identifiers were thrown out. MiTCR, set to a Q25 quality threshold and the strictest error-elimination algorithm, was used for CDR3 identification, clonotype clustering and error correction. A nonparametric unseen species model with Euler transformation was used to estimate lower-bound total TCR beta diversity. The raw public reads went through TCRdb reprocessing: fastp at Q25, MiXCR clone calling, in-frame beta chains kept. Rows are unified per CDR3 protein, each entry keeping the most common DNA and genes. These V and J calls originate from TCRdb's pipeline instead of the authors' own analysis. In all, the sample holds about 640,000 distinct CDR3 sequences, and around three fifths of those were seen once. The ten largest account for 30% to 45% of the sample.

The donors were under 40 Caucasian individuals from Russia, aged roughly 6 to 95 years, who were systemically healthy. Ten milliliters of peripheral blood were drawn from each donor into EDTA-treated Vacutainer tubes. PBMCs were isolated by Ficoll-Paque density-gradient centrifugation, with at least 7 million obtained per sample. Total RNA, at least 6 micrograms per sample, was extracted from PBMCs with Trizol reagent. For every donor, an aliquot of PBMCs went through flow cytometry to measure the percentages of naive CD45RAhigh/CD27high T cells. Material: blood. This receptor chain uses TRBV20-1 and TRBJ2-1; TRBD2 lines up with 8 middle nucleotides. This sequence originates from a man in his 60s in good health. The CDR3 protein is CSASGGVGNEQFF. The bases are TGCAGTGCTAGCGGGGGGGTAGGCAATGAGCAGTTCTTC.